A selection of T cell receptor beta chains follows, all from one sample in a study of blood T cells in healthy people across ages. TCRdb re-derived calls from the 5' RACE reads in MiXCR, one entry per CDR3 protein. The repertoire holds about 1.5 million distinct CDR3 sequences, with roughly two fifths as singletons. Sample: blood. The receptor source for this set is a woman younger than 35 in good health. The CDR3 runs from the conserved cysteine through the conserved F or W.

V gene: TRBV6-5
CDR3 protein: CASSDRQGVSGYTF

V gene: TRBV5-1
CDR3 protein: CVDQVNKTYNEQFF

V gene: TRBV20-1
CDR3 protein: CSARTRQGHTEAFF

V gene: TRBV20-1
CDR3 protein: CSARKASGLDEQFF

V gene: TRBV9
CDR3 protein: CASSERRDSGYTF

V gene: TRBV20-1
CDR3 protein: CSARDNRPWGEQYF

V gene: TRBV18
CDR3 protein: CASSPGVGNEQYF

V gene: TRBV7-2
CDR3 protein: CASSLVREGRGNEQFF

V gene: TRBV9
CDR3 protein: CASSVGGPRGAYNEQFF

V gene: TRBV4-2
CDR3 protein: CASSQKGQETQYF

V gene: TRBV3-1
CDR3 protein: CASSQAGARTDTQYF

V gene: TRBV2
CDR3 protein: CASSEGFQGNEQFF

V gene: TRBV30
CDR3 protein: CACPGLGGEKLFF

V gene: TRBV14
CDR3 protein: CASSPLRGGRGKNEQYF

V gene: TRBV20-1
CDR3 protein: CSATPRPPYEQYF

V gene: TRBV2
CDR3 protein: CASSGPAGGPSREQYF

V gene: TRBV12-3/TRBV12-4
CDR3 protein: CASSPPDRGGGEKLFF

V gene: TRBV3-1
CDR3 protein: CASSLQGDSYNEQFF

V gene: TRBV28
CDR3 protein: CASSASLAGVADTQYF

V gene: TRBV3-1
CDR3 protein: CASSQDWASGRTAYEQYF

V gene: TRBV5-5
CDR3 protein: CASSYPGTRTYNEQYF

V gene: TRBV6-5
CDR3 protein: CASGPIQTNQPQHF

V gene: TRBV6-5
CDR3 protein: CASSSTGAMGYTEAFF

V gene: TRBV15
CDR3 protein: CATSSSTSGRNTGELFF

V gene: TRBV7-9
CDR3 protein: CASSLAGSSDQPQHF

V gene: TRBV3-1
CDR3 protein: CASSQPGRGRWDGYTF

V gene: TRBV2
CDR3 protein: CARTSGWARDTQYF